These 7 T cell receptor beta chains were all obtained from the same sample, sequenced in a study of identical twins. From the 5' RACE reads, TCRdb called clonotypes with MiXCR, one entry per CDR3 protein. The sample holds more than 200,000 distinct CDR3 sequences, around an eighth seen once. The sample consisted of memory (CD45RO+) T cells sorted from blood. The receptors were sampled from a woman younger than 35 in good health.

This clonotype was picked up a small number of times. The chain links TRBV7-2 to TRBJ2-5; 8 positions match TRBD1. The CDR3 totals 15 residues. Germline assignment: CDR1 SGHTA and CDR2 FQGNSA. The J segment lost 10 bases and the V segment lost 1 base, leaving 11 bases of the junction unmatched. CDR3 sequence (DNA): TGTGCCAGCAGCTTAGGGGCCCAGGGGGCACTAGTCCAGTACTTC. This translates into CASSLGAQGALVQYF.

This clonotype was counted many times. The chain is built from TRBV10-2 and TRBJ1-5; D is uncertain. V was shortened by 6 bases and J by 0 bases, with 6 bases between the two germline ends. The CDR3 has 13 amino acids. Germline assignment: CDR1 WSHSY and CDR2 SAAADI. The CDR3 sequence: CASSSYSNQPQHF. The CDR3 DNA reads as TGCGCCAGCAGCAGCTATAGCAATCAGCCCCAGCATTTT.

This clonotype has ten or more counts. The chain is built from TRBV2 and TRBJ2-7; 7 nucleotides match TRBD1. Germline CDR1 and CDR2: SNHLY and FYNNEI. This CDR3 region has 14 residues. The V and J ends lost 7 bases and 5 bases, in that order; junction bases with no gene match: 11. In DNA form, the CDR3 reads TGTGCCAGCAATAAGGGACAAGGGGGCCACGAGCAGTACTTC. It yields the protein CASNKGQGGHEQYF.

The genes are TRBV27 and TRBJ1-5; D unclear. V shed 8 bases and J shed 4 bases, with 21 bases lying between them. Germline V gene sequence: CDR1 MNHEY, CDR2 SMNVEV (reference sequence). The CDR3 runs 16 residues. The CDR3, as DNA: TGTGCCAGCTGCTTCACGGGAGGTCGGGGAAATCAGCCCCAGCATTTT. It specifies CASCFTGGRGNQPQHF.

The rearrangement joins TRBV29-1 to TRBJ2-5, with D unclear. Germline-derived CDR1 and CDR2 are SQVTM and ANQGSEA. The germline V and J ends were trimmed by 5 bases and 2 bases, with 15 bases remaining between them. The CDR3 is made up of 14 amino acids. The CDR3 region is CSVNTKRRQETQYF. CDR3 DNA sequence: TGCAGCGTTAATACTAAAAGAAGGCAAGAGACCCAGTACTTC.

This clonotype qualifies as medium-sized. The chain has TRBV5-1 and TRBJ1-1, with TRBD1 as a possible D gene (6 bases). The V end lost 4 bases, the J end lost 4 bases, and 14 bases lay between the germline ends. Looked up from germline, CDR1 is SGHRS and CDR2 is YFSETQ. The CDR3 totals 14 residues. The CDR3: CASSIQGISTEAFF. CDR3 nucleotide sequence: TGCGCCAGCAGCATACAGGGCATCAGCACTGAAGCTTTCTTT. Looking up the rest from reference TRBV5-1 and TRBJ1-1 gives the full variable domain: KAGVTQTPRYLIKTRGQQVTLSCSPISGHRSVSWYQQTPGQGLQFLFEYFSETQRNKGNFPGRFSGRQFSNSRSEMNVSTLELGDSALYLCASSIQGISTEAFFGQGTRLTVV.

The chain's CDR3 is CASSAGTGGEKLFF. In DNA form, the CDR3 reads TGTGCCAGCAGCGCCGGGACAGGGGGTGAAAAACTGTTTTTT. The chain couples TRBV9 to TRBJ1-4, with 11 bases identical to TRBD1. The CDR3 contains 14 residues. The V segment lost 3 bases and the J segment 7 bases; nucleotides outside the gene matches: 2. Germline loops: CDR1 SGDLS, CDR2 YYNGEE.